The T cell receptor beta chain described here comes from a study of blood T cell repertoires in COVID-19. TCRdb's table, derived via immunoSEQ multiplex PCR, lists solely in-frame clones and lacks some. The sample records around 250,000 clones, roughly 80% being singletons. There are a few counts of this clone. This CDR3 contains 16 residues. V lost 5 bases, J lost 4 bases, and 7 bases stayed unmatched. Germline CDR1 is LNHDA and CDR2 is SQIVND (reference sequence). This TCR derives from a man in his forties or fifties who had been exposed to COVID-19. The chain combines TRBV19 with TRBJ2-1, with 11 bases matching TRBD2. The sequencing sample was made of PBMCs or T cells enriched from blood (not recorded which). CDR3 nucleotides: TGTGCCAGTAGTTCTCCCGGGACTAGCGGTTACAATGAGCAGTTCTTC. Protein product: CASSSPGTSGYNEQFF.